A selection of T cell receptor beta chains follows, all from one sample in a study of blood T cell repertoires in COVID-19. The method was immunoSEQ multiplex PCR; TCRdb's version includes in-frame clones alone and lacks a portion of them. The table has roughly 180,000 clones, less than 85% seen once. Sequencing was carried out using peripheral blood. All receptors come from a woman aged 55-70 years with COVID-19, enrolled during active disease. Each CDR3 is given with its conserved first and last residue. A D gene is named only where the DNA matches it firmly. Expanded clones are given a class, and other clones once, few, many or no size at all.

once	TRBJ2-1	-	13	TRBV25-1	CASRSNSGNEQFF	TGTGCCAGCAGGTCAAACAGTGGCAATGAGCAGTTCTTC
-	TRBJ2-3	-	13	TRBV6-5	CATTSGYGDTQYF	TGTGCCACCACGAGCGGGTACGGAGATACGCAGTATTTT
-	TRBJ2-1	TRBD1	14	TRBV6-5	CASRYRGMGNEQFF	TGTGCCAGCAGATACAGGGGGATGGGCAATGAGCAGTTCTTC
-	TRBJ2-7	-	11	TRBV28	CASSPHYEQYF	TGTGCCAGCAGTCCCCACTACGAGCAGTACTTC
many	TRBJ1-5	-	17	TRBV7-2	CASSLEFTPTANQPQHF	TGTGCCAGCAGCTTAGAATTCACGCCGACAGCTAATCAGCCCCAGCATTTT
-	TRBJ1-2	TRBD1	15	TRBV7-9	CASSLPGDRGHGYTF	TGTGCCAGCAGCTTACCGGGGGACAGGGGGCATGGCTACACCTTC
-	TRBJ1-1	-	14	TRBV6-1	CASSEARQNTEAFF	TGTGCCAGCAGTGAAGCGAGACAGAACACTGAAGCTTTCTTT
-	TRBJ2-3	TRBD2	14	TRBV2	CASRTSEGTDTQYF	TGTGCCAGCCGGACTAGCGAGGGCACAGATACGCAGTATTTT
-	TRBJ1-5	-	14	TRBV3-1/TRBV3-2	CASSQEWTNQPQHF	TGTGCCAGCAGCCAAGAATGGACTAATCAGCCCCAGCATTTT
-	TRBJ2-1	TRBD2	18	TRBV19	CASSTSGTSGRRDNEQFF	TGTGCCAGTAGTACCTCCGGGACTAGCGGGAGGAGGGACAATGAGCAGTTCTTC
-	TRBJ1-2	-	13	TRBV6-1	CASSEQGNYGYTF	TGTGCCAGCAGTGAACAGGGAAACTATGGCTACACCTTC
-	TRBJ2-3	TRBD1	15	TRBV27	CASSFRQGSTDTQYF	TGTGCCAGCAGTTTTAGACAGGGGAGCACAGATACGCAGTATTTT
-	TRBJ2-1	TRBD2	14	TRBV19	CASSPGGGRNEQFF	TGTGCCAGTAGCCCCGGGGGAGGGAGAAATGAGCAGTTCTTC
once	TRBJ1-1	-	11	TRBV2	CASRREVEAFF	TGTGCCAGCAGGAGGGAGGTTGAAGCTTTCTTT
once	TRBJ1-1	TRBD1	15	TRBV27	CASRRDRTLNTEAFF	TGTGCCAGCAGAAGGGACAGGACCTTAAACACTGAAGCTTTCTTT
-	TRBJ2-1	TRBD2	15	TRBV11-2	CASSIRGDASNEQFF	TGTGCCAGCAGCATACGGGGGGATGCGTCCAATGAGCAGTTCTTC
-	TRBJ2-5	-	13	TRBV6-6	CASSYSSGETQYF	TGTGCCAGCAGTTACTCGTCGGGAGAGACCCAGTACTTC
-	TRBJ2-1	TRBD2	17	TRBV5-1	CASSPGPSGRFYNEQFF	TGCGCCAGCAGCCCGGGTCCTAGCGGGAGGTTCTACAATGAGCAGTTCTTC
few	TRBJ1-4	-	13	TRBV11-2	CASSLDPTEKLFF	TGTGCCAGCAGCTTAGATCCGACAGAAAAACTGTTTTTT
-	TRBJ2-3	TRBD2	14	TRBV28	CASSFLRPGGSQYF	TGTGCCAGCAGTTTCCTCAGACCGGGGGGTTCGCAGTATTTT
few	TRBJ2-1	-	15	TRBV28	CASSLNGSSYNEQFF	TGTGCCAGCAGTTTAAACGGGAGCTCCTACAATGAGCAGTTCTTC
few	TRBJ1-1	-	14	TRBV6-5	CASKKPPGGTEAFF	TGTGCCAGCAAAAAGCCGCCGGGGGGCACTGAAGCTTTCTTT
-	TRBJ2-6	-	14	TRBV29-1	CSVGQDAGANVLTF	TGCAGCGTTGGACAGGACGCTGGGGCCAACGTCCTGACTTTC
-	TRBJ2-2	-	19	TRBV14	CASSQDRPGTFANTGELFF	TGTGCCAGCAGCCAAGATCGACCAGGGACTTTCGCGAACACCGGGGAGCTGTTTTTT
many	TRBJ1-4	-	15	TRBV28	CASSVLRGTNEKLFF	TGTGCCAGCAGTGTCCTTCGGGGAACTAATGAAAAACTGTTTTTT
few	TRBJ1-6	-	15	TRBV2	CASSERQALNSPLHF	TGTGCCAGCAGCGAGAGACAGGCCCTTAATTCACCCCTCCACTTT
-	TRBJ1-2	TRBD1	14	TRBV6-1	CASSRGQGIEGYTF	TGTGCCAGCAGCAGGGGACAGGGGATTGAAGGCTACACCTTC
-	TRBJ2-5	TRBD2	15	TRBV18	CASSPEGLAQETQYF	TGTGCCAGCTCACCCGAGGGACTAGCACAAGAGACCCAGTACTTC
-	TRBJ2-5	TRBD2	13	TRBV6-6	CASSAGGQETQYF	TGTGCCAGCAGTGCGGGGGGGCAAGAGACCCAGTACTTC
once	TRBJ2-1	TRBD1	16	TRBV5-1	CASSDPRDRLYNEQFF	TGCGCCAGCAGCGACCCCCGGGACAGGCTCTACAATGAGCAGTTCTTC
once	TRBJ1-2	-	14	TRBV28	CASSFRVGGAGYTF	TGTGCCAGCAGTTTCCGAGTGGGGGGAGCGGGCTACACCTTC
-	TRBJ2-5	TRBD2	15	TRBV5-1	CASSPPASGGQTQYF	TGCGCCAGCAGCCCTCCCGCTAGCGGGGGACAGACCCAGTACTTC
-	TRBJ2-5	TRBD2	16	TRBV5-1	CASSSRLAGGHETQYF	TGCGCCAGCAGCTCCCGACTAGCGGGGGGCCACGAGACCCAGTACTTC
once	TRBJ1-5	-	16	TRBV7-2	CASSPGRWFSDQPQHF	TGTGCCAGCAGCCCCGGTAGGTGGTTCAGCGATCAGCCCCAGCATTTT
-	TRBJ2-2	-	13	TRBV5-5	CASRRGNTGELFF	TGTGCCAGCAGAAGGGGAAACACCGGGGAGCTGTTTTTT
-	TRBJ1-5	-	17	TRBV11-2	CASSSSPHRDRNQPQHF	TGTGCCAGCAGCTCTTCCCCCCACAGGGATCGCAATCAGCCCCAGCATTTT
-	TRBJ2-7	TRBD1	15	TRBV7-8	CASSLETGGGYEQYF	TGTGCCAGCAGCTTGGAGACAGGGGGTGGGTACGAGCAGTACTTC
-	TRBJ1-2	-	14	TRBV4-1	CASSQDTGIAGYTF	TGCGCCAGCAGCCAAGACACAGGGATTGCTGGCTACACCTTC
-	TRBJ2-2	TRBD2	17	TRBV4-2	CASSPVPGGSNTGELFF	TGTGCCAGCAGCCCTGTCCCGGGGGGATCGAACACCGGGGAGCTGTTTTTT
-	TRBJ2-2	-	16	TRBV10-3	CAIRDLTKRGTGELFF	TGTGCCATCAGAGATCTAACAAAAAGGGGCACCGGGGAGCTGTTTTTT
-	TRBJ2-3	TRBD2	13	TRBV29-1	CSVELAGVDTQYF	TGCAGCGTTGAGCTAGCGGGGGTTGATACGCAGTATTTT
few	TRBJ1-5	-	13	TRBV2	CASSDDRNQPQHF	TGTGCCAGCAGTGATGACAGAAATCAGCCCCAGCATTTT
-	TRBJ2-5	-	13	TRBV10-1	CASSDGFEETQYF	TGCGCCAGCAGTGATGGTTTTGAGGAGACCCAGTACTTC
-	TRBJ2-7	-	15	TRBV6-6	CASSGSGRQNYEQYF	TGTGCCAGCAGTGGTAGCGGACGACAAAACTACGAGCAGTACTTC